This is a list of T cell receptor beta chains from one sample in a study of T cells in Graves' hyperthyroidism and ophthalmopathy. TCRdb passed the multiplex PCR reads through MiXCR, listing each CDR3 protein once. This sample has about 320,000 distinct CDR3 sequences, with approximately 17% found just once. The source material was blood. These receptors all stem from a man aged 30 to 39 with Graves' hyperthyroidism. Both conserved end residues are part of each CDR3. A row's size may be missing; if present it is once, few, many or a size class.

j_call clone_size v_call cdr3_length cdr3_aa
TRBJ2-3 many TRBV11-2 20 CASSPTSFGAKREVTDTQYF
TRBJ2-7 few TRBV5-1 14 CASSSGRTDYEQYF
TRBJ2-1 few TRBV11-3 16 CASRLDRGRRANEQFF
TRBJ1-1 - TRBV29-1 13 CSDSQGLNTEAFF
TRBJ2-3 few TRBV5-4 14 CASSLVGLARAQYF
TRBJ2-7 many TRBV5-1 14 CASNPNRGGSEQYF
TRBJ1-3 - TRBV9 14 CASSVRVSGNTIYF
TRBJ2-7 - TRBV20-1 14 CSAPGTGTLNEQYF
TRBJ2-1 many TRBV7-9 11 CANTPYNEQFF
TRBJ2-2 few TRBV7-8 16 CASSSRLDGYTGELFF
TRBJ2-7 - TRBV14 16 CASRAAGLHDRYEQYF
TRBJ1-1 - TRBV27 11 CASIGETEAFF
TRBJ2-1 few TRBV19 16 CASSIRLAGGYNEQFF
TRBJ2-3 many TRBV7-2 14 CASSLRSFTDTQYF
TRBJ2-3 - TRBV18 16 CASSRRQGAVTDTQYF
TRBJ1-2 many TRBV2 10 CASKGNGYTF
TRBJ2-2 - TRBV18 12 CASSQPTGELFF
TRBJ2-2 - TRBV24-1 14 CATSEYLNTGELFF